This T cell receptor beta chain stems from a study of blood T cell repertoires in COVID-19. Study-wide background: T cells, B-cell-depleted T cells, or PBMCs provided the cDNA or gDNA that served as material.

The table came from immunoSEQ multiplex PCR; TCRdb's copy has only in-frame clones and leaves some out. This sample has fewer than 250,000 clones, with roughly 87% found just once. CDR3 length: 13 residues. CDR1 and CDR2 from the germline V gene are MNHNY and SVGAGI (reference sequence). V shed 10 bases, J shed 6 bases, and the junction held 9 bases outside the gene matches. Source material: PBMCs or T cells enriched from blood (not recorded which). The V call is TRBV6-6, the J call TRBJ1-1; TRBD1 aligns across 9 bases. The receptor was derived from a man younger than 40 in a cohort exposed to, infected with or recovered from COVID-19 (not recorded which). The CDR3 spells CATEDRGRAEAFF. CDR3 sequence (DNA): TGTGCCACCGAGGACAGGGGAAGGGCTGAAGCTTTCTTT.